Below are 27 T cell receptor beta chains sequenced from a single sample in a study of glioma-infiltrating T cells. TCR alpha and beta CDR3 regions were amplified from RNA using iRepertoire nested multiplex PCR. TCRdb re-derived calls from the multiplex PCR reads in MiXCR, one entry per CDR3 protein. The table has 400,000 or so distinct CDR3 sequences, about two fifths seen once; the top ten hold around 11%. Sequenced sample: glioma tissue, nonneoplastic brain tissue, or PBMCs (not recorded which). These TCRs come from a human donor with low-grade glioma or glioblastoma, undergoing nonglioma brain surgery, or in good health (not recorded which).

A remark on this clonotype: With a much larger clone just one base away, this may be a read error. The chain has TRBV24-1 and TRBJ2-3, with no clear D. Trimming shortened V by 9 bases and J by 7 bases, and 10 bases separated the two germline ends. CDR3 length: 11 residues. Germline lookup yields CDR1 KGHDR and CDR2 SFDVKD. Here the CDR3 DNA reads TGTGCCACCCGCGAAGGGAATACGCAGTATTTT. Translation gives CATREGNTQYF.

The J gene is TRBJ2-7, the V gene TRBV29-1, with D possibly being TRBD2 (6 bases). CDR3 length: 14 residues. CDR1 and CDR2 from the germline V gene are SQVTM and ANQGSEA. The V end lost 3 bases, the J end lost 5 bases, and 17 bases lay between the germline ends. CDR3 nucleotide sequence: TGCAGCGTTGACGCGGGGATGCCCAACCACGAGCAGTACTTC. Translated, it gives CSVDAGMPNHEQYF.

To note about this clonotype: This may be a read error: a much more frequent sequence differs by one nucleotide. The chain carries TRBV6-5 and TRBJ2-1; a weak D match, TRBD2 (6 bases). V was clipped by 0 bases and J by 6 bases, with 15 bases between them. This CDR3 is 16 amino acids long. Germline-derived CDR1 and CDR2 are MNHEY and SVGAGI. Here the CDR3 reads CASSYSRFEGGNEQFF. The CDR3, as DNA: TGTGCCAGCAGTTACTCCCGGTTCGAGGGAGGCAATGAGCAGTTCTTC.

This clonotype was detected many times. J is TRBJ2-1 and V is TRBV4-1; 9 bases line up with TRBD2. With V trimmed by 3 bases and J by 7 bases, 7 bases remained unmatched. This CDR3 contains 15 residues. Germline V gives CDR1 MGHRA, CDR2 YSYEKL. CDR3 nucleotide sequence: TGCGCCAGCAGCCAGCGGGAGGGTCCTTGGAATGAGCAGTTCTTC. Amino acid sequence: CASSQREGPWNEQFF.

About this clonotype itself: Being one base from a much bigger clone, this may be a read error. The conserved final phenylalanine or tryptophan is absent from the CDR3, which likely points to a read error. The chain combines TRBV28 with TRBJ1-2, with a possible D match to TRBD1 (5 bases). Germline V gives CDR1 MDHEN, CDR2 SYDVKM. This CDR3 region has 12 residues. The V end was cut by 5 bases, the J end by 7 bases, with 11 bases between. Here the CDR3 reads CASSPRGPGYTS. The DNA of the CDR3 is TGTGCCAGCAGTCCCCGGGGCCCTGGCTACACCTCC.

On this clonotype: A much more abundant neighbour one base away suggests this may be a read error. The J gene is TRBJ1-1, the V gene TRBV28; 9 positions agree with TRBD1. The CDR3 extends over 13 amino acids. Germline-derived CDR1 and CDR2 are MDHEN and SYDVKM. CDR3 bases: TGTGCCAGCAGCGACAGGGGGAACACTGAAGCTTACTTT. Encoded protein: CASSDRGNTEAYF.

About this clonotype itself: A much more abundant neighbour one base away suggests this may be a read error. The J gene is TRBJ2-5, the V gene TRBV6-1; D perhaps matches TRBD2 (6 bases). CDR3 size: 16 residues. Trimming removed 4 bases at V and 4 bases at J, with 19 bases between. Germline CDR1 MNHNS, CDR2 SASEGT. For the CDR3, the DNA is TGTGCCAGCAGTGTCCGGACTGGAGGGCTGATAGAGACCCAGTACTTC. It is translated as CASSVRTGGLIETQYF.

The gene calls are TRBV15 and TRBJ2-3; 7 bases fit TRBD2. Germline V lookup: CDR1 LNHNV, CDR2 YYDKDF (reference sequence). The CDR3 totals 18 residues. The J segment lost 4 bases and the V segment lost 1 base, leaving 14 bases of the junction unmatched. The CDR3 DNA sequence: TGTGCCACCAGCAGAGTTCCCGGTCGACTAGCCCTCCCAGATACGCAGTATTTT. Its protein product is CATSRVPGRLALPDTQYF.

This clonotype was observed at least ten times. The chain couples TRBV7-3 to TRBJ2-1, with TRBD2 matching over 9 bases. The CDR3 length is 15 residues. V lost 2 bases and J lost 7; bases outside the gene matches: 6. Germline CDR1 SGHTA, CDR2 FQGTGA. CDR3 loop: CASSLGTSSGNEQFF. The CDR3 bases are TGTGCCAGCAGCTTAGGGACTAGCTCCGGGAATGAGCAGTTCTTC.

This clonotype was counted only a few times. The rearrangement joins TRBV7-3 to TRBJ2-3; D is possibly TRBD1 or TRBD2 (5 bases each). Trimming took 2 bases from V and 2 from J, leaving 8 bases between them. Germline V lookup: CDR1 SGHTA, CDR2 FQGTGA. The CDR3 extends over 14 amino acids. CDR3 DNA sequence: TGTGCCAGCAGCTTACGGGACCCCACAGATACGCAGTATTTT. Protein product: CASSLRDPTDTQYF.

This chain connects TRBV28 to TRBJ2-4; 7 nucleotides line up with TRBD1. The CDR3 contains 14 residues. The junction had 4 bases not matched to a gene; V was cut back by 8 bases and J by 0 bases. Germline V gives CDR1 MDHEN, CDR2 SYDVKM. CDR3 sequence: CASRDSVAKNIQYF. CDR3 coding DNA: TGTGCCAGCCGGGACAGTGTAGCCAAAAACATTCAGTACTTC.

The genes are TRBV27 and TRBJ1-5; 7 bases are shared with TRBD1. The CDR3 runs to 13 residues. Germline loops: CDR1 MNHEY, CDR2 SMNVEV (reference sequence). With V trimmed by 6 bases and J by 6 bases, 5 bases remained unmatched. The DNA of the CDR3 is TGTGCCAGCAGGCCAGGGGGGGCTCAGCCCCAGCATTTT. Encoded protein: CASRPGGAQPQHF.

Regarding this clonotype: This clone may be a read error of a much larger clone one base away. This chain connects TRBV6-5 to TRBJ1-1; 7 bases map to TRBD1. The germline CDR1 and CDR2 sequences are MNHEY and SVGAGI. J gave up 6 bases and V 0 bases, and 4 bases lay outside the gene matches. CDR3 size: 14 residues. This CDR3 reads CASSYSGGWAEAFF. The DNA of the CDR3 is TGTGCCAGCAGTTACTCAGGGGGCTGGGCTGAAGCTTTCTTT.

The genes are TRBV7-2 and TRBJ1-5, with D unclear. The CDR3 loop spans 15 amino acids. V lost 2 bases to trimming and J lost 3 bases, with 11 bases between them. CDR1 is SGHTA and CDR2 is FQGNSA in the germline V gene. CDR3 region: CASSLTDSFNQPQHF. CDR3 nucleotide sequence: TGTGCCAGCAGCTTAACAGATTCTTTCAATCAGCCCCAGCATTTT.

The chain links TRBV20-1 to TRBJ2-7, with TRBD2 matching over 14 bases. The germline V gene has CDR1 DFQATT and CDR2 SNEGSKA (reference sequence). The V and J ends lost 6 bases and 3 bases, in that order; junction bases with no gene match: 4. The CDR3 is 14 amino acids. This CDR3 is CSADGTSGSYEQYF. CDR3 nucleotide sequence: TGCAGTGCGGATGGGACTAGCGGGAGCTACGAGCAGTACTTC.

This chain joins TRBV28 and TRBJ1-1; TRBD1 might be the D (6 bases). Trimming took off 7 bases at V and 4 bases at J, with 16 bases between the two ends. The CDR3 is 14 amino acids. The germline V gene has CDR1 MDHEN and CDR2 SYDVKM. For the CDR3, the DNA is TGTGCCAGCAACCCGGGACAAATGGTCACTGAAGCTTTCTTT. This encodes CASNPGQMVTEAFF. The whole variable domain, filled in from reference TRBV28 and TRBJ1-1, reads DVKVTQSSRYLVKRTGEKVFLECVQDMDHENMFWYRQDPGLGLRLIYFSYDVKMKEKGDIPEGYSVSREKKERFSLILESASTNQTSMYLCASNPGQMVTEAFFGQGTRLTVV.

V is TRBV27 and J is TRBJ2-2; 16 bases match TRBD2. The CDR3 totals 21 residues. J lost 4 bases, V lost 0 bases, and 11 bases had no gene match. Germline V gives CDR1 MNHEY, CDR2 SMNVEV (reference sequence). CDR3 sequence reads: CASSLSGLGLAGGRGTGELFF. In DNA, the CDR3 is TGTGCCAGCAGTTTATCGGGGTTGGGACTAGCGGGAGGGCGGGGCACCGGGGAGCTGTTTTTT.

This clonotype was seen more than once but under ten times. CDR3 protein: CASSSGTSTQETQYF. The CDR3 bases are TGCGCCAGCAGCTCCGGGACTTCGACCCAAGAGACCCAGTACTTC. The chain has TRBV5-1 and TRBJ2-5, with D perhaps matching TRBD2 (6 bases). Trimming left V 3 bases short and J 1 base short, with 13 bases between. Per germline, CDR1 SGHRS and CDR2 YFSETQ. The CDR3 consists of 15 residues.

The chain links TRBV6-6 to TRBJ2-5, with TRBD1 as a possible D gene (6 bases). This CDR3 spans 14 amino acids. CDR1 is MNHNY and CDR2 is SVGAGI in the germline V gene (reference sequence). Trimming cost V 6 bases and J 2 bases, with 13 bases left between them. CDR3 region: CASSKDRSQETQYF. The DNA for the CDR3 is TGTGCCAGCAGCAAAGACAGGTCGCAAGAGACCCAGTACTTC.

This clonotype was seen repeatedly, ten times or more. This chain uses TRBV7-2 with TRBJ2-7, with D maybe TRBD1 (6 bases). Looked up from germline, CDR1 is SGHTA and CDR2 is FQGNSA. The CDR3 extends over 15 amino acids. V lost 2 bases, J lost 5 bases, and 16 bases lay in between. The CDR3, as DNA: TGTGCCAGCAGCTTAAGTCCGATTGGGGGCCACGAGCAGTACTTC. Translated, it gives CASSLSPIGGHEQYF. The entire variable domain, with the rest obtained from reference TRBV7-2 and TRBJ2-7, is as follows: GAGVSQSPSNKVTEKGKDVELRCDPISGHTALYWYRQSLGQGLEFLIYFQGNSAPDKSGLPSDRFSAERTGGSVSTLTIQRTQQEDSAVYLCASSLSPIGGHEQYFGPGTRLTVT.

This chain joins TRBV29-1 and TRBJ2-7; D tentatively reads TRBD1 or TRBD2 (6 bases each). The germline gives CDR1 SQVTM, CDR2 ANQGSEA. V was clipped by 4 bases and J by 3 bases, with 19 bases between them. CDR3 size: 15 residues. CDR3 amino acids: CSVVGGGGDGYEQYF. The CDR3, as DNA: TGCAGCGTTGTAGGGGGAGGAGGAGATGGCTACGAGCAGTACTTC.

This clonotype showed up just a few times. This sequence joins TRBV10-3 and TRBJ2-5, with D uncertain. The germline V gene has CDR1 ENHRY and CDR2 SYGVKD. The CDR3 runs to 15 residues. The V end lost 4 bases, the J end lost 2 bases, and 14 bases lay between the germline ends. The CDR3 sequence: CAISGLDIGQETQYF. The CDR3 bases are TGTGCCATCAGTGGGCTTGACATAGGACAAGAGACCCAGTACTTC.

This clonotype was detected ten times or more. The chain has TRBV20-1 and TRBJ2-1; a possible D gene is TRBD2 (6 bases). Germline V gene data show CDR1 as DFQATT and CDR2 as SNEGSKA (reference sequence). Trimming shortened V by 4 bases and J by 6 bases, and 22 bases separated the two germline ends. This CDR3 is 16 amino acids long. The CDR3 reads CSATPLGLASTNEQFF. CDR3 DNA: TGCAGTGCTACACCCTTGGGACTGGCAAGCACCAATGAGCAGTTCTTC.

The table lists this clonotype with a few counts. The rearrangement links TRBV4-3 to TRBJ2-3; 12 bases map to TRBD2. The germline V gene encodes CDR1 LGHNA and CDR2 YSLEER. Trimming cost V 0 bases and J 6 bases; bases outside gene matches: 10. The CDR3 has 18 amino acids. The CDR3 loop is CASSQDSLAGGPGDTQYF. The CDR3 DNA follows: TGCGCCAGCAGCCAAGATAGCCTAGCGGGAGGGCCGGGTGATACGCAGTATTTT.

This chain connects TRBV5-1 to TRBJ2-3; TRBD1 matches 10 bases. The CDR3 covers 15 residues. CDR1 and CDR2 from the germline V gene are SGHRS and YFSETQ. J gave up 4 bases and V 4 bases, and 6 bases lay outside the gene matches. The CDR3 here is CASSRGQGVADTQYF. Written as DNA, the CDR3 is TGCGCCAGCAGCCGAGGACAGGGGGTGGCAGATACGCAGTATTTT.

In regard to this clonotype: One end of the junction is discordant with germline, which a read error may explain. V gene TRBV4-1 combines with J gene TRBJ2-1; TRBD1 agrees at 7 bases. This CDR3 is built from 15 residues. From germline, CDR1 is MGHRA and CDR2 YSYEKL. The CDR3 loop reads CASSWWQGVGNEQFF. Written as DNA, the CDR3 is TGTGCCAGCAGCTGGTGGCAGGGGGTAGGGAATGAGCAGTTCTTC.

There are a few counts of this clonotype. The genes are TRBV4-1 and TRBJ2-7; D is perhaps TRBD2 (5 bases). This CDR3 contains 13 residues. V gave up 5 bases and J gave up 3 bases, with 11 bases separating them. The germline V gene has CDR1 MGHRA and CDR2 YSYEKL. CDR3 loop: CASSFGVDYEQYF. The CDR3 region has the DNA TGCGCCAGCAGCTTCGGGGTAGACTACGAGCAGTACTTC.